A single sample is the source of the 20 T cell receptor beta chains below, sequenced in a study of shared T cell receptors in the human thymus (dated by TCRdb to about 2021). Library preparation used the immunoSEQ multiplex PCR assay. The immuneACCESS repertoire file appears here via TCRdb, limited to in-frame rearrangements. These files lack a portion of the clones; in checked studies, under half of the deficit traces to unresolved V genes, and the cause of the others is not known. Counted in this sample were 540,000 or so clones; around three quarters of them appeared once. Of the sample, 0.013% is held by the ten largest clones. The sample was also reused in another study, on human thymus T cells.

The sample consisted of thymocytes. These receptors came from a boy in the first two years of life with a congenital heart defect. Donor details come from another sample of the same person, matched by shared clones.

The chain recombines TRBV11-1 with TRBJ2-7, with D perhaps TRBD2 (7 bases). V dropped 5 bases and J dropped 5 bases, with 19 bases sitting between them. Germline values: CDR1 SGHAT, CDR2 FQDESV (reference sequence). The CDR3 totals 15 residues. CDR3 sequence reads: CASSPMGGAENEQYF. For the CDR3, the DNA is TGTGCCAGCAGCCCGATGGGGGGGGCCGAGAACGAGCAGTACTTC.

This rearrangement joins TRBV25-1 to TRBJ2-2; 8 nucleotides match TRBD1. The germline V gene has CDR1 MGHDK and CDR2 SYGVNS. The CDR3 consists of 15 residues. V gave up 4 bases and J gave up 7 bases; unmatched junction bases: 8. The DNA of the CDR3 is TGTGCCAGCAGTGCCCCCAGGGGGCCGAGCGGGGAGCTGTTTTTT. It translates to CASSAPRGPSGELFF.

The V and J genes are TRBV28 and TRBJ2-7, with TRBD1 as a possible D gene (5 bases). The CDR3 loop spans 15 amino acids. Germline CDR1 is MDHEN and CDR2 is SYDVKM. Trimming cost V 5 bases and J 3 bases, with 17 bases left between them. The CDR3 nucleotides are TGTGCCAGCAGTCGAATCCAGGGTCAAGGCTACGAGCAGTACTTC. The encoded protein is CASSRIQGQGYEQYF. Variable domain in full (rest from reference TRBV28 and TRBJ2-7): DVKVTQSSRYLVKRTGEKVFLECVQDMDHENMFWYRQDPGLGLRLIYFSYDVKMKEKGDIPEGYSVSREKKERFSLILESASTNQTSMYLCASSRIQGQGYEQYFGPGTRLTVT.

The rearrangement uses TRBV7-6 and TRBJ2-5; D gene uncertain. The CDR3 is 15 residues long. Trimming shortened V by 6 bases and J by 5 bases, and 19 bases separated the two germline ends. Germline V gives CDR1 SGHVS, CDR2 FNYEAQ. The CDR3 nucleotides read TGTGCCAGCAGTCGAATAAAAGGAGAGCAGGAGACCCAGTACTTC. It yields the protein CASSRIKGEQETQYF.

The chain couples TRBV5-1 to TRBJ2-3, with 11 bases aligning to TRBD2. The trim removed 0 bases at V and 1 base at J, leaving 7 bases unmatched. Germline V lookup: CDR1 SGHRS, CDR2 YFSETQ. CDR3 length: 18 residues. CDR3 nucleotide sequence: TGCGCCAGCAGCTTGGGGTTAGCGGGAGGGGTCGGCACAGATACGCAGTATTTT. Protein product: CASSLGLAGGVGTDTQYF.

V gene TRBV2 combines with J gene TRBJ1-5; D is unclear. Germline-derived CDR1 and CDR2 are SNHLY and FYNNEI. The length of the CDR3 is 16 residues. Trimming removed 2 bases at V and 0 bases at J, with 11 bases between. The CDR3 nucleotides read TGTGCCAGCAGTGAATCCGGGTATGATAGCAATCAGCCCCAGCATTTT. Translating gives CASSESGYDSNQPQHF. Full variable domain (remainder filled in from reference TRBV2 and TRBJ1-5): EPEVTQTPSHQVTQMGQEVILRCVPISNHLYFYWYRQILGQKVEFLVSFYNNEISEKSEIFDDQFSVERPDGSNFTLKIRSTKLEDSAMYFCASSESGYDSNQPQHFGDGTRLSIL.

The V call is TRBV27, the J call TRBJ2-1, with 7 positions matching TRBD1. Trimming at V came to 3 bases and at J to 6 bases, leaving 2 bases not matched to a gene. This CDR3 is 13 amino acids long. Germline V CDR1 and CDR2: MNHEY, SMNVEV (reference sequence). The CDR3 DNA reads TGTGCCAGCAGTTTGAGGGACAGCAATGAGCAGTTCTTC. It yields the protein CASSLRDSNEQFF.

The chain combines TRBV19 with TRBJ1-1; 9 positions agree with TRBD1. This CDR3 is built from 14 residues. Germline lookup yields CDR1 LNHDA and CDR2 SQIVND (reference sequence). Trimming took 7 bases from V and 3 from J; bases not matched to a gene: 6. The CDR3: CASTPGTGHTEAFF. CDR3 nucleotide sequence: TGTGCCAGTACCCCCGGGACAGGGCACACTGAAGCTTTCTTT.

This clone was recorded a few times. The rearrangement links TRBV6-6 to TRBJ1-4, with 7 bases fitting TRBD1. This CDR3 contains 15 residues. J was trimmed by 4 bases and V by 4 bases; bases with no gene match: 6. Germline V CDR1 and CDR2: MNHNY, SVGAGI (reference sequence). Written as DNA, the CDR3 is TGTGCCAGCAGTTCCGCGGACAGGTTTAATGAAAAACTGTTTTTT. This translates into CASSSADRFNEKLFF.

A word on this clone: One end of the junction is discordant with germline, which a read error may explain. This chain joins TRBV6-1 and TRBJ1-1; the D gene is possibly TRBD1 (5 bases). The CDR3 is made up of 15 amino acids. Looked up from germline, CDR1 is MNHNS and CDR2 is SASEGT. DNA of the CDR3: TGTGCCAGCAGCGGAAAAAGAGTGAAGGACACCCTCCCAGACTTT. Its translation is CASSGKRVKDTLPDF.

The genes are TRBV11-2 and TRBJ2-1, with D perhaps matching TRBD1 (5 bases). Looked up from germline, CDR1 is SGHAT and CDR2 is FQNNGV. Trimming left V 2 bases short and J 2 bases short, with 7 bases between. The CDR3 contains 14 residues. The chain's CDR3 is CASSLLQAYNEQFF. CDR3 sequence (DNA): TGTGCCAGCAGCTTATTACAGGCCTACAATGAGCAGTTCTTC.

V and J are TRBV21-1 and TRBJ2-5; the table's D gene call, TRBD1, was not cross checked with the DNA. TRBV21-1 constitutes a pseudogene. The CDR3 has 15 residues. CDR3 loop: CASSKPDRGQETQYF. DNA for the CDR3: TGTGCCAGCAGCAAACCAGACAGGGGTCAAGAGACCCAGTACTTC.

This chain uses TRBV12-5 with TRBJ2-5, with TRBD1 as a possible D gene (5 bases). This CDR3 is built from 12 residues. Germline loops: CDR1 LGHNT, CDR2 FRNRAP. The V and J ends lost 5 bases and 11 bases respectively, with 15 bases between them. The DNA of the CDR3 is TGTGCTAGTGGTCCAACAGGTGAACCTCAGTACTTC. It yields the protein CASGPTGEPQYF.

The V call is TRBV6-4, the J call TRBJ2-3, with 8 bases identical to TRBD2. This CDR3 is built from 16 residues. V lost 4 bases and J lost 2; bases outside the gene matches: 8. Germline lookup yields CDR1 MRHNA and CDR2 SNTAGT. CDR3 sequence reads: CASSAGAGGATDTQYF. The CDR3 DNA sequence: TGTGCCAGCAGTGCCGGGGCGGGAGGAGCCACAGATACGCAGTATTTT.

The rearrangement uses TRBV27 and TRBJ2-7; 7 nucleotides line up with TRBD2. Germline CDR1 reads MNHEY; CDR2 reads SMNVEV (reference sequence). Trimming took 6 bases from V and 6 from J; bases not matched to a gene: 17. This CDR3 has 16 amino acids. The CDR3 DNA reads TGTGCCAGCAGCTTGGTGGGGACTAACAACGGGGCCGAGCAGTACTTC. Its protein is CASSLVGTNNGAEQYF.

The genes are TRBV2 and TRBJ1-1; D might be TRBD1 (5 bases). V gave up 10 bases and J gave up 0 bases, with 33 bases separating them. Germline lookup yields CDR1 SNHLY and CDR2 FYNNEI. The CDR3 consists of 20 residues. CDR3 bases: TGTGCCACCCTTGACTGCCTACCGGACAATTGGAGTACCATGAACACTGAAGCTTTCTTT. Amino acid sequence: CATLDCLPDNWSTMNTEAFF.

This clone was found a few times. V usage is TRBV28 and J usage is TRBJ1-2; 8 bases map to TRBD1. The germline gives CDR1 MDHEN, CDR2 SYDVKM. The J segment lost 6 bases and the V segment lost 2 bases, leaving 5 bases of the junction unmatched. The CDR3 is 14 amino acids. The CDR3 nucleotides are TGTGCCAGCAGTTTAGGACAGGGTGGGAATGGCTACACCTTC. Protein product: CASSLGQGGNGYTF.

The chain recombines TRBV4-1 with TRBJ1-1, with a weak D call TRBD1 (6 bases). Trimming removed 2 bases at V and 0 bases at J, with 10 bases between. Germline CDR1 reads MGHRA; CDR2 reads YSYEKL. The CDR3 sequence is 15 residues long. The CDR3 nucleotides are TGCGCCAGCAGCCAAAAAACAGGGATGAACACTGAAGCTTTCTTT. Amino acids: CASSQKTGMNTEAFF.

This sequence joins TRBV19 and TRBJ2-1, with 10 bases lining up with TRBD2. The CDR3 loop spans 15 amino acids. The trim removed 5 bases at V and 6 bases at J, leaving 7 bases unmatched. Germline CDR1 reads LNHDA; CDR2 reads SQIVND (reference sequence). This chain's CDR3 is CASSGLAGVPNEQFF. Written as DNA, the CDR3 is TGTGCCAGTAGTGGGCTAGCGGGAGTTCCCAATGAGCAGTTCTTC.

This rearrangement joins TRBV7-6 to TRBJ2-7, with D maybe TRBD2 (6 bases). The CDR3 length is 14 residues. Germline CDR1 and CDR2: SGHVS and FNYEAQ. Trimming took off 2 bases at V and 3 bases at J, with 11 bases between the two ends. CDR3 amino acids: CASSLKDYNYEQYF. The CDR3, as DNA: TGTGCCAGCAGCTTAAAGGACTACAACTACGAGCAGTACTTC.